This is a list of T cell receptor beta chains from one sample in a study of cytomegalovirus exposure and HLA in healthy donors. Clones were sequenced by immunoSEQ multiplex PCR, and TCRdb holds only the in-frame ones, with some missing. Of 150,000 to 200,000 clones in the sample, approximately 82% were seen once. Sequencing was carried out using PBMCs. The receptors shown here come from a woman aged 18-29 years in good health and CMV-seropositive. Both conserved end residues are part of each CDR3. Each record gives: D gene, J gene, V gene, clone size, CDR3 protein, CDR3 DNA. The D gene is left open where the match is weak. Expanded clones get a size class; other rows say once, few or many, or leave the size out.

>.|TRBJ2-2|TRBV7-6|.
CASRKATGELFF
TGTGCCAGCAGAAAAGCTACCGGGGAGCTGTTTTTT
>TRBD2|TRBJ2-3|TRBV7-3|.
CASSLRGLATDTQYF
TGTGCCAGCAGCCTTAGGGGACTAGCGACAGATACGCAGTATTTT
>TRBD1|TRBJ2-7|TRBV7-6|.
CASSPRQGPSYEQYF
TGTGCCAGCAGCCCCAGACAGGGACCCTCCTACGAGCAGTACTTC
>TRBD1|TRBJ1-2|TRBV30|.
CAWSARQGGIRGYTF
TGTGCCTGGAGTGCCCGACAGGGGGGAATAAGAGGCTACACCTTC
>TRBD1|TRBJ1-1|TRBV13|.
CASSSPTGDGTEAFF
TGTGCCAGCAGCTCCCCGACAGGGGACGGCACTGAAGCTTTCTTT
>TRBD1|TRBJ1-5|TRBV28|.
CASSFSLGGLGQPQHF
TGTGCCAGCAGTTTTAGTTTAGGGGGCCTTGGGCAGCCCCAGCATTTT
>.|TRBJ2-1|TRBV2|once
CASLELYNEQFF
TGTGCCAGTCTAGAGTTATACAATGAGCAGTTCTTC
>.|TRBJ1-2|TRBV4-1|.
CASSQGLPTGSYGYTF
TGCGCCAGCAGCCAAGGCCTACCGACAGGATCCTATGGCTACACCTTC
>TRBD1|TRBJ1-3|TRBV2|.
CASTVGQGRSGNTIYF
TGTGCCAGCACGGTTGGACAGGGGCGATCTGGAAACACCATATATTTT
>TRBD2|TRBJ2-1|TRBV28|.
CASRGLPYNEQFF
TGTGCCAGCAGGGGACTACCCTACAATGAGCAGTTCTTC
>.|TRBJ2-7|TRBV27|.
CASSYSGHNYEQYF
TGTGCCAGCAGTTACAGCGGGCATAACTACGAGCAGTACTTC
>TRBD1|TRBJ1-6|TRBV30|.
CACSRDRSSPLHF
TGTGCCTGTTCCCGGGACAGGAGTTCACCCCTCCACTTT
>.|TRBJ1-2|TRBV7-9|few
CASSLPGVAYGYTF
TGTGCCAGCAGCTTGCCAGGGGTCGCATATGGCTACACCTTC
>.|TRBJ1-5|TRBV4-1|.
CASSLGTAINQPQHF
TGCGCCAGCAGCCTGGGGACTGCCATCAATCAGCCCCAGCATTTT
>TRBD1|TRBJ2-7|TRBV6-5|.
CASSRQGYEQYF
TGTGCCAGCAGCCGACAGGGCTACGAGCAGTACTTC
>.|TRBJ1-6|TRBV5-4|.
CASTTGSDSPLHF
TGTGCCAGTACAACAGGGTCGGATTCACCCCTCCACTTT
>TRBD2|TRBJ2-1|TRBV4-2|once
CASSQTSGGYPSSYNEQFF
TGTGCCAGCAGCCAGACTAGCGGGGGGTACCCTAGCTCCTACAATGAGCAGTTCTTC
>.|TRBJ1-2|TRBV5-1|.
CASSGQGTNYGYTF
TGCGCCAGCAGCGGGCAGGGTACTAACTATGGCTACACCTTC
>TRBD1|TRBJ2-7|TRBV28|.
CASSPRTGGYEQYF
TGTGCCAGCAGTCCCCGGACAGGGGGCTACGAGCAGTACTTC
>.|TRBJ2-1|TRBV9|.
CASSSGQSSYNEQFF
TGTGCCAGCAGCTCCGGACAGAGCTCCTACAATGAGCAGTTCTTC
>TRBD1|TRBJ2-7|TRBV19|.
CASSISGQGSYEQYF
TGTGCCAGTAGTATCTCCGGACAGGGCTCCTACGAGCAGTACTTC
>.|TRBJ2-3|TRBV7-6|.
CASSSTGKNTDTQYF
TGTGCCAGCAGCTCGACCGGGAAGAACACAGATACGCAGTATTTT
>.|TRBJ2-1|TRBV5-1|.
CASSLAGGHEQFF
TGCGCCAGCAGCTTGGCAGGAGGGCATGAGCAGTTCTTC
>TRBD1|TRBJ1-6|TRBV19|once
CASSIKQGANSPLHF
TGTGCCAGTAGTATTAAACAGGGGGCCAATTCACCCCTCCACTTT